The source of this T cell receptor beta chain is a study of cytomegalovirus exposure and HLA in healthy donors. Study-level results: Reports described diagnosis of cytomegalovirus status by the classifier as highly specific and sensitive.

In the PCR, 60 Vbeta and 13 Jbeta primers were used. Profiling relied on immunoSEQ multiplex PCR, and the TCRdb table lists in-frame clones only, not all of them. The table lists about 130,000 clones, around 82% of them singletons. In this sample, this clone turned up once. Its target is not known. The CDR3 extends over 14 amino acids. V lost 5 bases, J lost 7 bases, and 7 bases stayed unmatched. CDR1 and CDR2 (germline): SGHVS, FQNEAQ. The material sequenced was PBMCs. This clonotype was sampled from a man aged 50 or older in good health and CMV-seronegative. V is TRBV7-8 and J is TRBJ2-2, with TRBD1 matching 7 bases. The CDR3 nucleotides are TGTGCCAGCAGCCCTACAGGGGTAGACGGGGAGCTGTTTTTT. This translates into CASSPTGVDGELFF.